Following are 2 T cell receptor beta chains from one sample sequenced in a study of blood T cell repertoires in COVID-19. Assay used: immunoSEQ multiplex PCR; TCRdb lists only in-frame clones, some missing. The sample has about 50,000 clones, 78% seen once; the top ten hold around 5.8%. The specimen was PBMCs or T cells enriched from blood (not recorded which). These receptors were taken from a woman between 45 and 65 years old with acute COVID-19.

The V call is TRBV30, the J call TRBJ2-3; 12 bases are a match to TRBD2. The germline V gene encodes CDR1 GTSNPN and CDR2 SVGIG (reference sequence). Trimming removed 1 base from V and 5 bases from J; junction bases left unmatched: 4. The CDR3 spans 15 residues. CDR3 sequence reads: CAWSALAGGRDTQYF. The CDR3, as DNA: TGTGCCTGGAGTGCCCTAGCGGGGGGGCGAGATACGCAGTATTTT.

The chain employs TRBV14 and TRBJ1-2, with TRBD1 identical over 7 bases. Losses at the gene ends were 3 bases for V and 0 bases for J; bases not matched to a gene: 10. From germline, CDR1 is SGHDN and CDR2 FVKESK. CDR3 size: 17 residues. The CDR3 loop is CASSQEFLTGSNYGYTF. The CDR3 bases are TGTGCCAGCAGCCAGGAGTTTCTGACAGGGTCTAACTATGGCTACACCTTC.